This section outlines one T cell receptor (beta chain) sequence together with its context. The germline V gene has CDR1 LGHDT and CDR2 YNNKEL (reference sequence). Between the trimmed V and J ends, which lost 3 bases and 2 bases, there was a span of 8 bases. This CDR3 comprises 15 residues. The data were obtained in a study of blood T cell repertoires in COVID-19. TCRdb's copy holds only in-frame clones and misses some; the assay was immunoSEQ multiplex PCR. The sample has about 220,000 clones, around 81% seen once. The J gene is TRBJ2-6, the V gene TRBV3-1 (or the pseudogene TRBV3-2), with TRBD1 as a possible D gene (5 bases). The specimen sequenced was peripheral blood. The receptor's source is a woman between 25 and 40 years old who had recovered from COVID-19. CDR3 residues: CASSHRDAGANVLTF. CDR3 sequence (DNA): TGTGCCAGCAGCCACAGGGATGCTGGGGCCAACGTCCTGACTTTC.